The T cell receptor beta chain under discussion was sequenced for a study of blood T cell repertoires in COVID-19 (dated by TCRdb to 2020 to 2021). For the study in its entirety: The collaborator samples originated in the United States, Italy and Spain and spanned the acute and convalescent phases of COVID-19. Subjects who had been exposed to COVID-19, were actively infected with it, or had recovered from it provided the deeply sampled blood TCRbeta repertoires that made up the dataset. Nearly every sample came with metadata listing a de-identified subject ID, COVID-19 status, age in years and sex. The material from the prospective study consisted of cDNA or gDNA derived from T cells, B-cell-depleted T cells, or PBMCs. The samples were drawn from two sources: the first 160 participants of the ongoing ImmuneRACE study, and 1,254 subjects contributed by 6 global collaborators. The repertoires were released in a freely available public database meant as a resource for research on the immune response to SARS-CoV-2. Where HLA class I and class II types were available, the types were taken from metadata supplied by the sample provider, not from assay-based typing.

Each collaborating institution followed its own protocols to collect whole blood in K2EDTA tubes. Collaborator samples were shipped for TCRbeta analysis as frozen whole blood, isolated PBMCs, or DNA extracted from either sample type. Inclusive of the bounding cysteine and phenylalanine, the CDR3 is 17 residues long. CDR3 DNA only is kept here, 51 bases in frame from base 1. Sequences MNHNS (CDR1) and SASEGT (CDR2) are obtained from the germline V gene. Compared with germline, V lacks 6 bases and J lacks 6 bases; bases without a gene match: 12. Points the paper makes about the study in general: The amount of clinical and demographic metadata varied by source and participant and was provided uncurated.

As for this clone: Its antigen is still unknown. No much larger clone exists at a distance of one base, and base qualities are not known.

TCRbeta CDR3 regions were amplified from genomic DNA using the immunoSEQ Assay, a bias-controlled multiplex PCR. Per the source publication's procedure: The number of nucleated cells in each sample was estimated from the amplification of reference gene primers within the assay. To quantify the absolute abundance of each unique TCRbeta CDR3 rearrangement, sequence reads were collapsed and filtered. For each sample, productive Simpson clonality was calculated as the square root of Simpson's diversity index over productive rearrangements. TCRdb stores this immuneACCESS table with in-frame sequences only. Part of the clones is absent; in the studies checked, under half of the shortfall reflects unresolved V genes, and no reason is known for the rest. V, J and clone size were drawn from that table, and D and trimming were deduced from the DNA. The sample records some 85,000 clones, around three quarters of which are singletons. The ten largest clonotypes hold less than 20% of the sample.

The chain uses TRBV6-1 and TRBJ2-1; 12 bases in the middle match TRBD1. The sample consisted of peripheral blood. The TCR sequence derives from a woman older than 75 with active or convalescent COVID-19. The CDR3: CASREPGQGARSNEQFF. The sequenced DNA: TGTGCCAGCAGAGAACCGGGACAGGGGGCGCGGAGCAATGAGCAGTTCTTC.